This T cell receptor beta chain was sequenced in a study of blood T cells in healthy people across ages. Germline assignment: CDR1 DFQATT and CDR2 SNEGSKA (reference sequence). This CDR3 is 16 amino acids long. Primed by a sample-barcoded 5' primer and a J-beta primer mix, a second PCR proceeded for 7 to 11 cycles. TCRdb redid the calling of the 5' RACE reads with MiXCR, one entry per CDR3 protein. This repertoire shows more than 700,000 distinct CDR3 sequences, 35% to 50% found once; its top ten account for about a sixth. The origin of this receptor is a man of 80 years or more in good health. Sequenced material: blood. The chain uses TRBV20-1 and TRBJ2-7; TRBD2 agrees at 11 bases. Near its end, the DNA agrees better with TRBJ2-5, so the J call may be wrong. The CDR3 region is CSAPTDLAGGTETQYF. The CDR3 nucleotides are TGCAGTGCCCCAACGGATTTAGCGGGGGGGACGGAGACCCAGTACTTC.